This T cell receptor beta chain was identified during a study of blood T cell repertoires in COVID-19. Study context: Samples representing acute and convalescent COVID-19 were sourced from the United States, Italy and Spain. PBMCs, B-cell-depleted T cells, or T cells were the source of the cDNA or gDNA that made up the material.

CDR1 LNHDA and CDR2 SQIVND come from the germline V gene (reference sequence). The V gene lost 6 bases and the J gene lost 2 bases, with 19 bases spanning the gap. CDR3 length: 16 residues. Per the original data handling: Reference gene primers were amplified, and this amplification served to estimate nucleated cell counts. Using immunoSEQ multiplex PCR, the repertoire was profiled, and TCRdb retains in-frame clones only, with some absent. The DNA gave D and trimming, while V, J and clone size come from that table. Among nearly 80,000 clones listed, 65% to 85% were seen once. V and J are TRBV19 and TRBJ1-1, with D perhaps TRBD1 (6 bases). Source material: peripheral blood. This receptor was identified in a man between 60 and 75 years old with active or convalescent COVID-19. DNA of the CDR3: TGTGCCAGTAGGCCGGGGGGGCTTAGGACTAACACTGAAGCTTTCTTT. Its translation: CASRPGGLRTNTEAFF.